These 30 T cell receptor beta chains share one sample of origin, sequenced in a study of T cells in women clearing cervical HPV infection. TCRdb's copy holds only in-frame clones and misses some; the assay was immunoSEQ multiplex PCR. The repertoire shows approximately 17,000 clones; the top ten hold around 10%. The sample comprised blood buffy coat. These receptors originate from a woman between 18 and 75 years old with a cervical HPV16 infection that either progressed to CIN3+ or cleared (not recorded which).

As regards this clone: The read terminates 3 residues ahead of where the CDR3 ends, so the germline J gene completes it. The V call is TRBV11-1, the J call TRBJ1-3, with D possibly matching TRBD1 (6 bases). Per germline, CDR1 SGHAT and CDR2 FQDESV (reference sequence). This CDR3 region has 14 residues. The germline V and J ends were trimmed by 3 bases and 2 bases, with 8 bases remaining between them. CDR3 DNA (partial): TGTGCCAGCAGCTTGTGGGGGCCTGGAAACACC. This codes for CASSLWGPGNT. From start to end, the CDR3 is CASSLWGPGNTIYF.

To note about this clone: The missing CDR3 end, 3 residues past where the read stops, is filled in from the germline J gene. The chain is built from TRBV5-1 and TRBJ2-7; 11 bases align to TRBD1. This CDR3 spans 15 amino acids. Trimming removed 3 bases from V and 2 bases from J; junction bases left unmatched: 4. Germline V CDR1 and CDR2: SGHRS, YFSETQ. The CDR3 loop is CASSWGQGETYEQYF. The sequenced CDR3 bases are TGCGCCAGCAGCTGGGGACAGGGGGAAACCTACGAG.

Note on this clone: The CDR3 extends 3 residues past the end of the read, so its final part is completed from the germline J gene. The J gene is TRBJ1-4, the V gene TRBV19; the D is unclear. From germline, CDR1 is LNHDA and CDR2 SQIVND (reference sequence). The CDR3 consists of 11 residues. CDR3 DNA (partial): TGTGCCAGTAGTGACTCAAAGATA. Encoded protein: CASSDSKI. The CDR3, in full, reads CASSDSKILFF.

Note on this clone: From the germline J gene comes the end of the CDR3, since the read stops 3 residues before it. V and J are TRBV20-1 and TRBJ1-1; TRBD1 matches 8 bases. V lost 6 bases, J lost 3 bases, and 9 bases stayed unmatched. CDR1 is DFQATT and CDR2 is SNEGSKA in the germline V gene (reference sequence). The CDR3 runs to 14 residues. The CDR3 here is CSAVRGLGYTEAFF. CDR3 DNA (partial): TGCAGTGCAGTCAGGGGGCTTGGGTACACTGAA.

In the case of this clone: The sequenced fragment ends 3 residues before the CDR3 boundary, so the rest is inferred from the germline J gene. The rearrangement uses TRBV23-1 and TRBJ1-3; no reliable D call. TRBV23-1 is an open reading frame, and its role is uncertain. This CDR3 region has 16 residues. V was cut by 8 bases and J by 0 bases, with 17 bases left in between. The sequenced CDR3 bases are TGCGCCAGCCCCCTCCCGCCGTACGGCTCTGGAAACACC. It encodes CASPLPPYGSGNT. The entire CDR3 protein reads CASPLPPYGSGNTIYF.

As concerns this clone: The observed sequence ends 3 residues before the CDR3 terminus, with the missing tail filled in from the germline J gene. This chain uses TRBV19 with TRBJ1-4, with 8 bases matching TRBD1. V trimming: 9 bases; J trimming: 0 bases; junction bases outside the gene matches: 3. Germline CDR1 LNHDA, CDR2 SQIVND (reference sequence). There are 14 residues in the CDR3. The DNA read from the CDR3 is TGTGCCAGCCGACAGGGGACAACTAATGAAAAA. It encodes CASRQGTTNEK. The complete CDR3 reads CASRQGTTNEKLFF.

Partial CDR3 DNA: TGTGCCTGGAAGGGTACTCTAGAA. This codes for CAWKGTLE. The full CDR3 sequence reads CAWKGTLEAFF. The rearrangement links TRBV30 to TRBJ1-1; D is uncertain. Read coverage stops 3 residues before the CDR3 terminus; the germline J gene supplies the remainder. This CDR3 comprises 11 residues. Germline V CDR1 and CDR2: GTSNPN, SVGIG (reference sequence).

About this clone itself: The CDR3 end lies 3 residues beyond the end of the read and is filled in from the germline J gene. The V gene is TRBV7-2, the J gene TRBJ1-2, with D unclear. The CDR3 is 14 amino acids. Germline V lookup: CDR1 SGHTA, CDR2 FQGNSA. V was clipped by 1 base and J by 5 bases, with 11 bases between them. Partial CDR3 DNA: TGTGCCAGCAGCTTAGAAGGTCCGGGGTATGGC. Translation: CASSLEGPGYG. The CDR3 as a whole reads CASSLEGPGYGYTF.

On this clone: The CDR3 end falls 3 residues outside the read, so it is completed with the germline J gene. The chain combines TRBV6-2 or TRBV6-3 with TRBJ1-5, with 9 nucleotides matching TRBD1. V gave up 5 bases and J gave up 2 bases; unmatched junction bases: 7. The CDR3 is made up of 16 amino acids. Germline CDR1 MNHEY, CDR2 SVGEGT. The covered CDR3 bases are TGTGCCAGCAGTGTTACAGGGGGCGCCGGCAATCAGCCC. As protein: CASSVTGGAGNQP. The whole CDR3 sequence is CASSVTGGAGNQPQHF.

In regard to this clone: The read stops 3 residues short of the end of the CDR3; the missing end is completed from the germline J gene. This rearrangement joins TRBV27 to TRBJ1-1, with a tentative D call TRBD1 (5 bases). The CDR3 has 13 residues. Germline values: CDR1 MNHEY, CDR2 SMNVEV (reference sequence). Trimming left V 0 bases short and J 7 bases short, with 9 bases between. CDR3 DNA (partial): TGTGCCAGCAGTTTATCTCAGACAGTTGAA. Encoded protein: CASSLSQTVE. The entire CDR3 protein is CASSLSQTVEAFF.

The chain's CDR3 is CASSIPGTGTHEQYF. The CDR3 DNA, read in part, is TGTGCCAGCAGCATCCCCGGGACAGGGACCCACGAG. The chain joins TRBV7-9 to TRBJ2-7; 9 bases are a match to TRBD1. The read falls 3 residues short of the CDR3 end, and the missing part is taken from the germline J gene. The V gene's germline CDR1 is SEHNR and CDR2 FQNEAQ (reference sequence). V lost 5 bases, J lost 5 bases, and 10 bases stayed unmatched. This CDR3 region has 15 residues.

Turning to this clone: The DNA ends 3 residues before the CDR3 does, and the rest of the CDR3 is filled in from the germline J gene. The chain combines TRBV4-2 with TRBJ2-3; D is perhaps TRBD2 (6 bases). The CDR3 covers 15 residues. CDR1 is LGHNA, CDR2 YNFKEQ, per germline. Trimming removed 0 bases at V and 1 base at J, with 8 bases between. The part of the CDR3 DNA that was read is TGTGCCAGCAGCCAAGATGGCGGGGGCACAGATACG. It codes for CASSQDGGGTDT. The whole CDR3 sequence reads CASSQDGGGTDTQYF.

The CDR3 spells CASSLAQGDYGYTF. The sequenced CDR3 bases are TGTGCCAGCAGCTTAGCCCAGGGAGATTATGGC. The V and J genes are TRBV7-8 and TRBJ1-2; D is perhaps TRBD1 (5 bases). The sequence runs out 3 residues before the end of the CDR3; the remainder is reconstructed from the germline J gene. Trimming took off 0 bases at V and 5 bases at J, with 10 bases between the two ends. Germline CDR1 reads SGHVS; CDR2 reads FQNEAQ. This CDR3 is built from 14 residues.

Remarks on this clone: The read terminates 3 residues ahead of where the CDR3 ends, so the germline J gene completes it. In the same sample, other DNA sequences code for this CDR3. The chain combines TRBV7-9 with TRBJ1-2, with a tentative D call TRBD1 (6 bases). The germline CDR1 and CDR2 sequences are SEHNR and FQNEAQ (reference sequence). CDR3 length: 15 amino acids. V lost 5 bases and J 6 bases, leaving 19 bases between the germline ends. CDR3: CASSGTGQGSNGYTF. The sequenced CDR3 bases are TGTGCCAGCAGCGGAACAGGGCAAGGATCGAATGGC.

To note about this clone: The read ends 3 residues before the CDR3 terminus; that terminus is restored from the germline J gene. This chain uses TRBV11-3 with TRBJ1-1; no firm D call. Per the germline V gene, CDR1 is SGHNT and CDR2 is YENEEA. CDR3 length: 12 amino acids. Between the trimmed V and J ends, which lost 7 bases and 1 base, there was a span of 7 bases. The CDR3 protein is CASTYGNTEAFF. CDR3 bases read: TGTGCCAGCACCTACGGGAACACTGAA.

As regards this clone: The observed sequence ends 3 residues before the CDR3 terminus, with the missing tail filled in from the germline J gene. The chain uses TRBV7-2 and TRBJ1-3, with TRBD1 matching over 7 bases. There are 14 residues in the CDR3. CDR1 and CDR2 from the germline V gene are SGHTA and FQGNSA. Trimming removed 6 bases from V and 4 bases from J; junction bases left unmatched: 6. The sequenced part of the CDR3 DNA is TGTGCCAGCAGAATTCCGGGACAGGGAAACACC. It is translated as CASRIPGQGNT. The full CDR3 is CASRIPGQGNTIYF.

According to its frequency, this clone is medium-sized. The sequence runs out 3 residues before the end of the CDR3; the remainder is reconstructed from the germline J gene. The chain is built from TRBV2 and TRBJ2-3; 7 bases are shared with TRBD2. The ends lost 5 bases at V and 1 base at J; junction bases unmatched: 0. The CDR3 runs to 13 residues. Germline V CDR1 and CDR2: SNHLY, FYNNEI. CDR3 sequence reads: CASSLAGTDTQYF. Partial CDR3 DNA: TGTGCCAGCAGTCTAGCGGGCACAGATACG.

Turning to this clone: The DNA ends 3 residues before the CDR3 does, and the rest of the CDR3 is filled in from the germline J gene. The chain carries TRBV2 and TRBJ1-6; D call uncertain. CDR1 and CDR2 (germline): SNHLY, FYNNEI. V lost 1 base and J lost 4, with 8 bases in between. This CDR3 comprises 15 residues. CDR3 DNA, as far as it was read: TGTGCCAGCAGTGAAGATCCAGATTATAATTCACCC. It codes for CASSEDPDYNSP. The full CDR3 protein reads CASSEDPDYNSPLHF. Variable domain in full (rest from reference TRBV2 and TRBJ1-6): EPEVTQTPSHQVTQMGQEVILRCVPISNHLYFYWYRQILGQKVEFLVSFYNNEISEKSEIFDDQFSVERPDGSNFTLKIRSTKLEDSAMYFCASSEDPDYNSPLHFGNGTRLTVT.

A remark on this clone: The read gets to within 3 residues of the CDR3 end, and the germline J gene fills in the rest. The V call is TRBV19, the J call TRBJ1-1; the match to TRBD1 covers 10 bases. This CDR3 comprises 18 residues. The V gene's germline CDR1 is LNHDA and CDR2 SQIVND (reference sequence). V was clipped by 7 bases and J by 2 bases; unmatched bases: 16. Incomplete CDR3 DNA: TGTGCCAGTATAGCCACCGGGACAGGGGTTAAAGGAAACACTGAA. Amino acid sequence: CASIATGTGVKGNTE. The whole CDR3 protein reads CASIATGTGVKGNTEAFF.

For this clone: Read data end 3 residues before the CDR3 end; the end is taken from the germline J gene. This chain joins TRBV5-1 and TRBJ2-3, with 7 bases aligning to TRBD2. The CDR3 has 15 amino acids. Germline CDR1 SGHRS, CDR2 YFSETQ. Germline trimming cut 1 base from V and 5 bases from J; bases unmatched to any gene: 7. Incomplete CDR3 DNA: TGCGCCAGCAGCTTGTCCGGGGGGATGATAGATACG. This translates into CASSLSGGMIDT. The whole CDR3 protein reads CASSLSGGMIDTQYF.

Regarding this clone: From the germline J gene comes the end of the CDR3, since the read stops 3 residues before it. This chain links TRBV20-1 with TRBJ2-7; 8 bases map to TRBD2. V lost 7 bases and J lost 2; bases outside the gene matches: 10. Germline CDR1 DFQATT, CDR2 SNEGSKA (reference sequence). The CDR3 is 14 residues long. The sequenced part of the CDR3 DNA is TGCAGTGTAGGAATAGCGGGACTCCCCTACGAG. The encoded protein is CSVGIAGLPYE. The full CDR3 protein is CSVGIAGLPYEQYF.

Concerning this clone itself: The observed sequence ends 3 residues before the CDR3 terminus, with the missing tail filled in from the germline J gene. V is TRBV19 and J is TRBJ2-7; 12 bases align to TRBD1. CDR3 size: 19 residues. Germline V lookup: CDR1 LNHDA, CDR2 SQIVND (reference sequence). The V gene end was trimmed by 4 bases and the J gene end by 0 bases; junction bases not matched to a gene: 13. CDR3 in amino acids: CASSNPRGTGGETSYEQYF. Partial CDR3 DNA: TGTGCCAGTAGTAACCCCCGAGGGACAGGGGGCGAAACCTCCTACGAG.

Note on this clone: The CDR3 extends 3 residues past the end of the read, so its final part is completed from the germline J gene. The chain employs TRBV20-1 and TRBJ2-5; TRBD1 matches 7 bases. The CDR3 is 14 residues long. Germline CDR1 and CDR2: DFQATT and SNEGSKA (reference sequence). With 1 base clipped from V and 2 bases from J, the junction kept 4 bases outside the gene matches. CDR3 DNA (partial): TGCAGTGCTAGAGGGCGCAGGGGGCAAGAGACC. Translating it yields CSARGRRGQET. The whole CDR3 region reads CSARGRRGQETQYF.

As regards this clone: Read data end 3 residues before the CDR3 end; the end is taken from the germline J gene. The chain couples TRBV19 to TRBJ1-3, with 7 bases fitting TRBD1. Germline loops: CDR1 LNHDA, CDR2 SQIVND (reference sequence). The CDR3 extends over 18 amino acids. V shed 7 bases, J shed 0 bases, and the junction held 15 bases outside the gene matches. The CDR3 DNA, read in part, is TGTGCCAGTATAGGGGGCAGGCGGACTGGGATCTCTGGAAACACC. Protein sequence: CASIGGRRTGISGNT. The entire CDR3 protein reads CASIGGRRTGISGNTIYF.

Points on this clone: The read ends 3 residues shy of where the CDR3 ends; the end is completed using the germline J gene. V and J are TRBV14 and TRBJ2-7; 9 bases agree with TRBD2. V shed 0 bases and J 2 bases; nucleotides not matched to a gene: 14. Germline assignment: CDR1 SGHDN and CDR2 FVKESK. The CDR3 has 19 residues. CDR3 DNA, as far as it was read: TGTGCCAGCAGCCAAGATCCGTCCGGAGCGGGGGGCCGCGCCTACGAG. Amino acid sequence: CASSQDPSGAGGRAYE. In full, the CDR3 reads CASSQDPSGAGGRAYEQYF.

Note on this clone: The DNA ends 3 residues before the CDR3 does, and the rest of the CDR3 is filled in from the germline J gene. The rearrangement uses TRBV29-1 and TRBJ2-7; TRBD1 is a possible D gene (6 bases). Germline V gives CDR1 SQVTM, CDR2 ANQGSEA. The CDR3 sequence is 11 residues long. Trimming shortened V by 4 bases and J by 3 bases, and 7 bases separated the two germline ends. CDR3: CSVGTDYEQYF. The covered CDR3 bases are TGCAGCGTTGGGACAGACTACGAG.

Turning to this clone: From the germline J gene comes the end of the CDR3, since the read stops 3 residues before it. The chain couples TRBV5-1 to TRBJ2-2; weak D call: TRBD2 (5 bases). This CDR3 contains 15 residues. The V end lost 0 bases, the J end lost 4 bases, and 10 bases lay between the germline ends. Germline V gives CDR1 SGHRS, CDR2 YFSETQ. CDR3 region: CASSLAAGGTGELFF. The sequenced CDR3 bases are TGCGCCAGCAGCTTGGCGGCAGGAGGCACCGGGGAG.

Turning to this clone: The read comes to an end 3 residues before the CDR3 does, leaving the germline J gene to fill in the end. The chain combines TRBV7-6 with TRBJ2-3, with unresolved D. This CDR3 contains 16 residues. Germline values: CDR1 SGHVS, CDR2 FNYEAQ. Trimming removed 1 base at V and 0 bases at J, with 11 bases between. CDR3 DNA (partial): TGTGCCAGCAGCTTAGTTTCCCGTCCTAGCACAGATACG. It specifies CASSLVSRPSTDT. The CDR3 in full is CASSLVSRPSTDTQYF. Together with reference TRBV7-6 and TRBJ2-3, the CDR3 gives the full variable domain: GAGVSQSPRYKVTKRGQDVALRCDPISGHVSLYWYRQALGQGPEFLTYFNYEAQQDKSGLPNDRFSAERPEGSISTLTIQRTEQRDSAMYRCASSLVSRPSTDTQYFGPGTRLTVL.

Comment on this clone: Read coverage stops 3 residues before the CDR3 terminus; the germline J gene supplies the remainder. This chain uses TRBV28 with TRBJ2-7; D gene ambiguous. The CDR3 totals 12 residues. Trimming took 6 bases from V and 4 from J, leaving 10 bases between them. Germline CDR1 MDHEN, CDR2 SYDVKM. The CDR3 sequence: CASRGTDYEQYF. CDR3 bases read: TGTGCCAGCAGGGGTACAGATTACGAG.

With respect to this clone: The read ends 3 residues before the CDR3 terminus; that terminus is restored from the germline J gene. The V and J genes are TRBV5-1 and TRBJ2-7; D is unclear. The germline gives CDR1 SGHRS, CDR2 YFSETQ. CDR3 length: 12 residues. The ends were cut back, 7 bases at V and 0 bases at J, with 8 bases in the middle. The CDR3 DNA, read in part, is TGCGCCAGCGGCGACAACTCCTACGAG. As protein: CASGDNSYE. The complete CDR3 sequence is CASGDNSYEQYF.